A selection of T cell receptor beta chains follows, all from one sample in a study. This table comes from immunoSEQ multiplex PCR, and its TCRdb copy is limited to in-frame clones, with some not included. The table lists 40,000 to 55,000 clones, approximately 95% of them singletons. The sample comprised PBMCs. Receptors originate from a man aged 35 to 55 with rheumatoid arthritis. CDR3s include the opening cysteine and the closing phenylalanine or tryptophan.

TRBV6-1 CASSLTLRSNQPQHF
TRBV30 CAWSVQPYEQYF
TRBV7-9 CASSLGSGYEQYF
TRBV19 CASRTNRDTPNYGYTF
TRBV28 CASSLGGTHQPQHF
TRBV4-1 CASSQGQGRGYTF
TRBV7-9 CASSLESSNTEAFF
TRBV9 CASTPGGRTGANVLTF
TRBV25-1 CASSGRQGSTDTQYF
TRBV27 CASSSQGYEQYF
TRBV4-2 CASSQVSQQPDTQYF
TRBV3-1/TRBV3-2 CASKKTGTMNTGELFF
TRBV5-6 CASSSNTLILEAFF
TRBV7-8 CASSLILLGPHGYTF
TRBV7-3 CASSPEGTSGHNEQFF
TRBV25-1 CASRQGLAGHNEQFF
TRBV6-6 CASSWVGGAPNTEAFF
TRBV5-1 CASSPAQGRSPLHF
TRBV7-2 CASSSIQLAPLHF
TRBV9 CASSPRWMNTEAFF
TRBV30 CAWERGPGTGELFF
TRBV11-2 CASSGQDVEKLFF